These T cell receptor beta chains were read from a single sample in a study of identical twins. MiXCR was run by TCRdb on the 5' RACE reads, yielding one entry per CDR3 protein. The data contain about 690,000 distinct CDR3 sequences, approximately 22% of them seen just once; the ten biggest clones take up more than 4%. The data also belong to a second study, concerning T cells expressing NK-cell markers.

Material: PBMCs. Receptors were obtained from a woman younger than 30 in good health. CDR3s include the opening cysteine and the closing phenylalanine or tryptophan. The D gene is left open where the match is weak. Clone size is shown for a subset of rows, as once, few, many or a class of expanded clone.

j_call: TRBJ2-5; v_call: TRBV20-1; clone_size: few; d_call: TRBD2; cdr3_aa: CSARTSVRMETQYF; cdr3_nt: TGCAGTGCTAGGACTAGCGTAAGGATGGAGACCCAGTACTTC
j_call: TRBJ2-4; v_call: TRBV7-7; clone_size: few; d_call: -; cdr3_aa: CASSLERLKNIQYF; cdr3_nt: TGTGCTAGCAGCTTAGAGCGACTCAAAAACATTCAGTACTTC
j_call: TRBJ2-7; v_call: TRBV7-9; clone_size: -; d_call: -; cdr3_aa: CASSLARGTGTHEQYF; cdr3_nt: TGTGCCAGCAGCTTAGCGCGGGGGACAGGAACCCACGAGCAGTACTTC
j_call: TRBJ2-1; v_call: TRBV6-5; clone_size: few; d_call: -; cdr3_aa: CASSYDYQSSYNEQFF; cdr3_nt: TGTGCCAGCAGTTACGACTACCAAAGCTCCTACAATGAGCAGTTCTTC
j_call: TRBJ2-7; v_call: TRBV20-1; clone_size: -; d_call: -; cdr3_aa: CSARDGVAGYEQYF; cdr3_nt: TGCAGTGCTAGAGATGGGGTAGCTGGCTACGAGCAGTACTTC
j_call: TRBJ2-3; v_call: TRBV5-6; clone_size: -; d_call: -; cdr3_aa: CASSSTPNLRTDTQYF; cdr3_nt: TGTGCCAGCAGCTCGACTCCGAATTTACGCACAGATACGCAGTATTTT
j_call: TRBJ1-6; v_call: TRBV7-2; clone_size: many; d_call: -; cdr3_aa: CASSSRDGNSPLHF; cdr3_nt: TGTGCCAGCAGCTCCCGGGACGGAAATTCACCCCTCCACTTT
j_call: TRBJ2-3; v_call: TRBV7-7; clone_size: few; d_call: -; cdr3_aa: CASSQGPRADTQYF; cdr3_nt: TGTGCCAGCAGCCAAGGACCGCGAGCAGATACGCAGTATTTT
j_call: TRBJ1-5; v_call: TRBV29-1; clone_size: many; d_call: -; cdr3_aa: CSVEDGNQPQHF; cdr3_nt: TGCAGCGTGGAAGACGGCAATCAGCCCCAGCATTTT
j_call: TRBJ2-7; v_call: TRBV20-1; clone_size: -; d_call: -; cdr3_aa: CSASGAGLFYEQYF; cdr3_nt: TGCAGTGCTAGTGGGGCGGGACTTTTCTACGAGCAGTACTTC
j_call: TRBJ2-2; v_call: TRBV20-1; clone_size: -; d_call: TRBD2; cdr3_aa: CSARTSGSSRNTGELFF; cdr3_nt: TGCAGTGCTAGGACTAGCGGGAGCTCTCGAAACACCGGGGAGCTGTTTTTT